These T cell receptor beta chains were read from a single sample in a study of technical replicates of blood from several donors. Profiling relied on immunoSEQ multiplex PCR, and the TCRdb table lists in-frame clones only, not all of them. Here the sample spans fewer than 85,000 clones, 94% being singletons. The source material was T cells isolated from PBMCs. These receptors were collected from a human donor in good health. CDR3s include the opening cysteine and the closing phenylalanine or tryptophan. D genes are given only for firm matches. Where a row states a size, it is once, few, many or the class of an expanded clone; other rows omit it.

J gene | D gene | V gene | clone size | CDR3 protein | CDR3 DNA
TRBJ2-1 | NA | TRBV30 | NA | CAWSGLSLHEQFF | TGTGCCTGGAGTGGACTGTCGCTACATGAGCAGTTCTTC
TRBJ2-1 | NA | TRBV5-8 | NA | CASSTTGSREQFF | TGTGCCAGCAGCACAACAGGGAGTCGGGAGCAGTTCTTC
TRBJ1-1 | NA | TRBV28 | NA | CASRPPGFTEAFF | TGTGCCAGCAGGCCTCCCGGGTTCACTGAAGCTTTCTTT
TRBJ2-1 | NA | TRBV4-1 | NA | CASSQDVGDSSYNEQFF | TGCGCCAGCAGCCAAGATGTCGGGGATAGCTCCTACAATGAGCAGTTCTTC
TRBJ2-3 | TRBD2 | TRBV4-1 | NA | CASSQAGGRAITDTQYF | TGCGCCAGCAGCCAAGCAGGCGGGAGGGCCATAACAGATACGCAGTATTTT
TRBJ2-1 | TRBD1 | TRBV30 | NA | CAWRTGTYEQFF | TGTGCCTGGAGGACAGGGACGTACGAGCAGTTCTTC
TRBJ2-5 | NA | TRBV6-5 | NA | CASSQQKAETQYF | TGTGCCAGCAGTCAACAGAAGGCAGAGACCCAGTACTTC
TRBJ2-3 | TRBD1 | TRBV19 | NA | CASRDRGTDTQYF | TGTGCCAGCCGGGACAGGGGGACAGATACGCAGTATTTT
TRBJ2-7 | TRBD2 | TRBV5-1 | once | CARLAGGRSYEQYF | TGCGCCAGACTAGCGGGTGGACGATCCTACGAGCAGTACTTC
TRBJ2-3 | NA | TRBV6-5 | NA | CASSVWGPDTQYF | TGTGCCAGCAGCGTTTGGGGGCCAGATACGCAGTATTTT
TRBJ1-1 | TRBD1 | TRBV27 | once | CASSFSRGQTEAFF | TGTGCCAGCAGTTTTAGCAGGGGGCAAACTGAAGCTTTCTTT
TRBJ2-1 | NA | TRBV10-3 | NA | CAISASDSYNEQFF | TGTGCCATCAGTGCTAGCGACTCCTACAATGAGCAGTTCTTC
TRBJ2-6 | NA | TRBV6-5 | NA | CASSSFSAGANVLTF | TGTGCCAGCAGTTCATTCAGCGCCGGGGCCAACGTCCTGACTTTC
TRBJ2-4 | TRBD1 | TRBV6-5 | NA | CASSGYRGNIQYF | TGTGCCAGCAGTGGATACAGGGGAAACATTCAGTACTTC
TRBJ1-5 | TRBD1 | TRBV5-1 | NA | CASSPGGFDQPQHF | TGCGCCAGCAGCCCAGGGGGTTTCGACCAGCCCCAGCATTTT
TRBJ2-1 | NA | TRBV7-9 | NA | CASSTGGRERVDEQFF | TGTGCCAGCAGCACCGGGGGGCGGGAGAGGGTGGATGAGCAGTTCTTC
TRBJ2-5 | TRBD2 | TRBV7-2 | NA | CASSPSGRGRETQYF | TGTGCCAGCAGCCCTAGCGGGAGGGGTCGAGAGACCCAGTACTTC
TRBJ1-4 | NA | TRBV19 | NA | CASSRIDSSIEKLFF | TGTGCCAGTAGTAGGATTGACAGCTCCATTGAAAAACTGTTTTTT
TRBJ1-5 | NA | TRBV30 | NA | CAFNLGEINQPQHF | TGTGCCTTTAACCTGGGAGAGATAAATCAGCCCCAGCATTTT
TRBJ2-3 | NA | TRBV5-1 | NA | CASSNRDRATDTQYF | TGCGCCAGCAGCAACCGTGACAGAGCCACAGATACGCAGTATTTT
TRBJ1-1 | NA | TRBV6-5 | NA | CASSYPGMNTEAFF | TGTGCCAGCAGTTACCCAGGCATGAACACTGAAGCTTTCTTT
TRBJ2-2 | TRBD1 | TRBV27 | NA | CASSPRDRGYTGELFF | TGTGCCAGCAGTCCCCGGGACAGGGGTTACACCGGGGAGCTGTTTTTT
TRBJ1-1 | NA | TRBV9 | NA | CASSVRGATEAFF | TGTGCCAGCAGCGTTCGGGGGGCGACTGAAGCTTTCTTT
TRBJ1-2 | TRBD1 | TRBV7-8 | NA | CASSLTGTGAYGYTF | TGTGCCAGCAGCTTAACCGGGACAGGGGCCTATGGCTACACCTTC
TRBJ2-1 | NA | TRBV9 | NA | CASSVRGASEYNEQFF | TGTGCCAGCAGCGTACGTGGGGCTAGCGAATACAATGAGCAGTTCTTC
TRBJ2-3 | NA | TRBV11-3 | once | CASERGSGTDTQYF | TGTGCCAGTGAGCGTGGAAGCGGCACAGATACGCAGTATTTT
TRBJ2-7 | NA | TRBV27 | NA | CASGLSRGVGTYEQYF | TGTGCCAGCGGACTATCCCGTGGGGTCGGAACCTACGAGCAGTACTTC
TRBJ2-5 | NA | TRBV9 | NA | CASSATGKETQYF | TGTGCCAGCAGCGCCACAGGGAAAGAGACCCAGTACTTC
TRBJ2-3 | TRBD2 | TRBV19 | NA | CASTSGRTDTQYF | TGTGCCAGTACAAGCGGGAGGACAGATACGCAGTATTTT
TRBJ1-4 | TRBD1 | TRBV2 | once | CAGGQGITMMGEKLFF | TGTGCCGGGGGACAGGGGATTACAATGATGGGCGAAAAACTGTTTTTT
TRBJ2-1 | NA | TRBV27 | NA | CASSPYSSYNEQFF | TGTGCCAGCAGTCCGTATAGCTCCTACAATGAGCAGTTCTTC
TRBJ1-2 | NA | TRBV2 | NA | CASSEGGTVSGYTF | TGTGCCAGCAGTGAGGGCGGGACCGTGAGTGGCTACACCTTC
TRBJ2-7 | TRBD2 | TRBV7-2 | NA | CASSPQTRGGSSYEQYF | TGTGCCAGCAGCCCCCAGACCCGGGGCGGGAGCTCCTACGAGCAGTACTTC
TRBJ1-2 | NA | TRBV28 | NA | CASRLQGNYGYTF | TGTGCCAGCAGACTTCAGGGCAACTATGGCTACACCTTC
TRBJ1-5 | NA | TRBV6-9 | NA | CASKGVDSNQPQHF | TGTGCCAGCAAAGGGGTGGATAGCAATCAGCCCCAGCATTTT
TRBJ1-4 | NA | TRBV30 | NA | CAWSRGGHEKLFF | TGTGCCTGGAGTAGGGGGGGCCATGAAAAACTGTTTTTT
TRBJ2-7 | TRBD2 | TRBV5-1 | NA | CASSLLSGSYYEQYF | TGCGCCAGCAGCTTGTTAAGCGGGAGTTATTACGAGCAGTACTTC
TRBJ2-7 | TRBD2 | TRBV4-3 | NA | CASSQSGTSYEQYF | TGCGCCAGCAGCCAGTCCGGGACTAGCTACGAGCAGTACTTC
TRBJ2-2 | NA | TRBV11-2 | NA | CASTYGGGELFF | TGTGCCAGCACCTACGGGGGCGGGGAGCTGTTTTTT
TRBJ1-2 | TRBD1 | TRBV4-2 | once | CASSQDKGANYGYTF | TGTGCCAGCAGCCAAGATAAGGGGGCGAACTATGGCTACACCTTC
TRBJ2-2 | NA | TRBV7-9 | NA | CASSRNRERGGELFF | TGTGCCAGCAGCCGGAACAGGGAACGAGGCGGGGAGCTGTTTTTT
TRBJ1-3 | NA | TRBV28 | once | CASSFPGHIGNTIYF | TGTGCCAGCAGTTTTCCGGGACACATAGGGAACACCATATATTTT
TRBJ2-7 | NA | TRBV7-9 | NA | CASEVSSYEQYF | TGTGCCAGTGAAGTCAGCTCCTACGAGCAGTACTTC
TRBJ2-7 | NA | TRBV7-2 | NA | CASSLGTPRSSYEQYF | TGTGCCAGCAGCTTAGGCACGCCTAGGAGCTCCTACGAGCAGTACTTC
TRBJ2-7 | TRBD1 | TRBV19 | NA | CASSRGDSRHEQYF | TGTGCCAGTAGTCGTGGGGACAGTCGTCACGAGCAGTACTTC
TRBJ1-1 | NA | TRBV7-9 | NA | CASRALNTEAFF | TGTGCCTCCAGGGCCTTGAACACTGAAGCTTTCTTT
TRBJ1-5 | NA | TRBV6-5 | NA | CASSYSYGGQPQHF | TGTGCCAGCAGTTACTCTTACGGGGGACAGCCCCAGCATTTT
TRBJ2-7 | TRBD1 | TRBV6-5 | once | CASSQGEGDEQYF | TGTGCCAGCAGTCAGGGGGAAGGCGACGAGCAGTACTTC
TRBJ1-1 | TRBD1 | TRBV4-1 | NA | CASSQGAGQGRTEAFF | TGCGCCAGCAGCCAGGGCGCGGGACAGGGCCGAACTGAAGCTTTCTTT
TRBJ2-7 | NA | TRBV7-2 | once | CASSVRDSLYEQYF | TGTGCCAGCAGCGTCCGGGACTCTCTCTACGAGCAGTACTTC
TRBJ2-7 | NA | TRBV5-1 | few | CASSSDSSYEQYF | TGCGCCAGCAGCTCGGACAGCTCCTACGAGCAGTACTTC
TRBJ2-3 | NA | TRBV15 | NA | CATSSQLTPDTQYF | TGTGCCACCAGCAGTCAGCTGACTCCAGATACGCAGTATTTT
TRBJ2-7 | TRBD2 | TRBV10-3 | NA | CAISVGLAGARGDEQYF | TGTGCCATCAGTGTGGGACTAGCGGGCGCTCGGGGGGACGAGCAGTACTTC
TRBJ2-2 | TRBD2 | TRBV30 | NA | CAWSVLSGSNTGELFF | TGTGCCTGGAGTGTCCTTAGCGGGTCGAACACCGGGGAGCTGTTTTTT
TRBJ1-5 | NA | TRBV27 | NA | CASSWTGGGNQPQHF | TGTGCCAGCAGCTGGACCGGGGGTGGCAATCAGCCCCAGCATTTT
TRBJ2-5 | NA | TRBV11-3 | once | CASSLFGQGPETQYF | TGTGCCAGCAGCTTATTCGGGCAGGGCCCAGAGACCCAGTACTTC
TRBJ2-2 | TRBD2 | TRBV4-1 | NA | CASSQGGLAGVGTGELFF | TGCGCCAGCAGCCAAGGGGGACTAGCGGGAGTCGGCACCGGGGAGCTGTTTTTT
TRBJ2-1 | NA | TRBV7-7 | NA | CASSLRAEAYNEQFF | TGTGCCAGCAGCTTACGAGCGGAAGCCTACAATGAGCAGTTCTTC